Listed here is a single TCR beta chain. What it binds is not known. This CDR3 contains 14 residues. V lost 6 bases and J lost 3, with 13 bases in between. Germline V CDR1 and CDR2: MNHNY, SVGAGI (reference sequence). Running of the assay took place at deep level. Sequencing used immunoSEQ multiplex PCR; TCRdb keeps in-frame clones, though not all of them. The repertoire holds roughly 1,800,000 clones, with roughly 94% as singletons. The sample belongs to a study of shared clonotypes between healthy human individuals. General study findings and limits: Incompleteness in sorted-subset sequencing, despite large depth, was shown by rarefaction. Among non-shared clonotypes, generation probabilities were lower than among those shared by all four donors.

The naive CD8 population came from CD45RO-negative cells selected for CCR7, without terminally differentiated effector memory CD45RA+ cells. The chain employs TRBV6-6 and TRBJ2-3, with D hard to call. The clonotype comes from a man younger than 35 in good health. The sample taken for sequencing was naive CD8+ T cells sorted from blood. CDR3 DNA sequence: TGTGCCAGCAGCAAGAACCTAGTTACAGATACGCAGTATTTT. It yields the protein CASSKNLVTDTQYF.